Listed here is a single TCR beta chain. Sequencing was performed with immunoSEQ multiplex PCR; in TCRdb, only in-frame clones are kept and a portion is missing. The sample shows around 39,000 clones, over 90% of them seen only once. These data are taken from a study of T cells in tuberculosis. This CDR3 region has 13 residues. In germline, CDR1 is MNHEY, CDR2 SMNVEV (reference sequence). Trimming stripped 8 bases from V and 10 bases from J, with 15 bases between. V gene TRBV27 combines with J gene TRBJ1-6; D gene ambiguous. The sequence was collected from a donor between 5 and 29 years old with latent tuberculosis or without tuberculosis infection. The sample consisted of PBMCs. CDR3: CASSREVGSPLHF. In DNA form, the CDR3 reads TGTGCCAGCTCCCGAGAGGTCGGGTCACCCCTCCACTTT.